Below, 28 T cell receptor beta chains from the same sample are listed, as sequenced in a study of blood T cells in healthy people across ages. Through a sample-barcoded 5' primer and a J-beta primer mix, a second PCR was run for roughly 7 to 11 cycles. A single record per CDR3 protein comes from TCRdb applying MiXCR to the 5' RACE reads. The sample has about 640,000 distinct CDR3 sequences; approximately 30% are singletons. The sequenced sample was blood. Receptors originate from a woman of 80 years or more in good health.

This clonotype was counted between two and nine times. The genes are TRBV4-1 and TRBJ2-2, with D possibly matching TRBD2 (6 bases). The germline V gene encodes CDR1 MGHRA and CDR2 YSYEKL. Trimming cost V 4 bases and J 5 bases, with 20 bases left between them. The CDR3 is 17 residues long. The CDR3 DNA sequence: TGCGCCAGCAGCCCCGAAGAGGGACGGGGGAGGACCGGGGAGCTGTTTTTT. Translating it yields CASSPEEGRGRTGELFF.

In its sample, this clonotype was seen many times. The chain joins TRBV20-1 to TRBJ2-7; 8 nucleotides match TRBD1. With 3 bases clipped from V and 6 bases from J, the junction kept 13 bases outside the gene matches. The germline CDR1 and CDR2 sequences are DFQATT and SNEGSKA (reference sequence). This CDR3 spans 15 amino acids. This CDR3 reads CSASAGQGSLSEQYF. The CDR3, as DNA: TGCAGTGCTAGCGCTGGACAGGGAAGCCTATCCGAGCAGTACTTC.

The chain joins TRBV5-1 to TRBJ2-2, with D hard to call. Trimming left V 0 bases short and J 0 bases short, with 6 bases between. The CDR3 has 15 amino acids. In germline, CDR1 is SGHRS, CDR2 YFSETQ. The CDR3 bases are TGCGCCAGCAGCTTGGGACTGTCGAACACCGGGGAGCTGTTTTTT. This codes for CASSLGLSNTGELFF.

This clonotype has ten or more counts. This sequence joins TRBV5-1 and TRBJ2-7; 9 nucleotides match TRBD1. CDR1 and CDR2 from the germline V gene are SGHRS and YFSETQ. V dropped 2 bases and J dropped 6; count of bases not matched to a gene: 3. This CDR3 region has 13 residues. The DNA of the CDR3 is TGCGCCAGCAGCTTTGACAGGGGGGGCGAGCAGTACTTC. Its translation is CASSFDRGGEQYF. Full variable domain (remainder filled in from reference TRBV5-1 and TRBJ2-7): KAGVTQTPRYLIKTRGQQVTLSCSPISGHRSVSWYQQTPGQGLQFLFEYFSETQRNKGNFPGRFSGRQFSNSRSEMNVSTLELGDSALYLCASSFDRGGEQYFGPGTRLTVT.

The CDR3 DNA reads as TGTGCCAGCAGGGAGGGCGGGAGAAGGACCGGGGAGCTGTTTTTT. Protein: CASREGGRRTGELFF. This chain links TRBV6-1 with TRBJ2-2, with 7 bases fitting TRBD2. The trim removed 6 bases at V and 5 bases at J, leaving 9 bases unmatched. The CDR3 sequence is 15 residues long. Germline CDR1 reads MNHNS; CDR2 reads SASEGT.

This clonotype was observed at least ten times. The chain has TRBV12-3 or TRBV12-4 and TRBJ2-5; TRBD1 matches 7 bases. V shed 4 bases and J 5 bases; nucleotides not matched to a gene: 4. The CDR3 is 13 amino acids. The CDR3 sequence: CASSSTGSETQYF. In DNA form, the CDR3 reads TGTGCCAGCAGTTCGACAGGGAGCGAGACCCAGTACTTC.

This clonotype was counted many times. This chain uses TRBV7-2 with TRBJ2-1; 9 positions match TRBD2. In germline, CDR1 is SGHTA, CDR2 FQGNSA. The length of the CDR3 is 14 residues. V shed 7 bases and J 1 base; nucleotides not matched to a gene: 2. DNA of the CDR3: TGTGCCAGCAAAGGACTAGCGTCCTACAATGAGCAGTTCTTC. Encoded protein: CASKGLASYNEQFF.

In its sample, this clonotype was seen many times. V gene TRBV10-3 combines with J gene TRBJ2-2; the match to TRBD1 covers 7 bases. Germline V CDR1 and CDR2: ENHRY, SYGVKD. The CDR3 loop spans 15 amino acids. The V segment lost 6 bases and the J segment 6 bases; nucleotides outside the gene matches: 10. CDR3 in amino acids: CAIRAAGTDSGELFF. In nucleotides, the CDR3 is TGTGCCATCAGAGCCGCCGGGACAGATTCCGGGGAGCTGTTTTTT.

This clonotype was counted at least ten times. The CDR3 loop reads CSASGSWGRTYNEQFF. The CDR3 DNA reads TGCAGTGCTAGTGGAAGTTGGGGGCGAACCTACAATGAGCAGTTCTTC. J is TRBJ2-1 and V is TRBV20-1, with a weak D call TRBD1 (6 bases). From germline, CDR1 is DFQATT and CDR2 SNEGSKA (reference sequence). The length of the CDR3 is 16 residues. Trimming stripped 3 bases from V and 2 bases from J, with 17 bases between.

Of note for this clonotype: One base away lies a much larger clone, so this may be a sequencing read error. The genes are TRBV9 and TRBJ2-7, with 7 bases that match TRBD1. Near its end, the DNA agrees better with TRBJ2-5, so the J call may be wrong. CDR3 length: 16 residues. CDR1 and CDR2 from the germline V gene are SGDLS and YYNGEE. DNA of the CDR3: TGTGCCGGCAGCGCCGCCCGGGACAGCGAAGAAGAGACCCAGTACTTC. Amino acid sequence: CAGSAARDSEEETQYF.

This clonotype was recorded at least ten times. The chain recombines TRBV20-1 with TRBJ1-5; D is unresolved. The germline V gene has CDR1 DFQATT and CDR2 SNEGSKA (reference sequence). V lost 0 bases, J lost 0 bases, and 12 bases lay in between. This CDR3 contains 16 residues. The CDR3 is CSARDEAGYSNQPQHF. In nucleotides, the CDR3 is TGCAGTGCTAGAGATGAGGCAGGTTATAGCAATCAGCCCCAGCATTTT.

This clonotype turned up a few times. The V gene is TRBV20-1, the J gene TRBJ2-1, with D maybe TRBD2 (7 bases). The CDR3 is 15 residues long. CDR1 DFQATT and CDR2 SNEGSKA come from the germline V gene (reference sequence). CDR3 sequence reads: CSPSGGGLGGGEQFF. In nucleotides, the CDR3 is TGCAGCCCTTCGGGCGGGGGCCTGGGCGGGGGTGAGCAGTTCTTC.

This chain links TRBV24-1 with TRBJ1-1, with D possibly TRBD1 on 5 matching bases. Germline assignment: CDR1 KGHDR and CDR2 SFDVKD. V was trimmed by 4 bases and J by 5 bases, leaving 13 bases between them. The CDR3 has 14 amino acids. The DNA for the CDR3 is TGTGCCACCAGTGACCCGGGGGGAAGGACTGAAGCTTTCTTT. It specifies CATSDPGGRTEAFF.

This clonotype has ten or more counts. CDR3 bases: TGTGCCAGCAGTGAAACTCATAGCTACGAGCAGTACTTC. As protein: CASSETHSYEQYF. J is TRBJ2-7 and V is TRBV6-1; D is undetermined. Between the trimmed V and J ends, which lost 2 bases and 3 bases, there was a span of 8 bases. CDR1 is MNHNS, CDR2 SASEGT, per germline. The CDR3 totals 13 residues.

For this clonotype: A much larger clone differs by one base, so this may be a read error. V gene TRBV3-1 combines with J gene TRBJ2-5, with 7 nucleotides matching TRBD2. The V gene's germline CDR1 is LGHDT and CDR2 YNNKEL (reference sequence). This CDR3 contains 15 residues. The CDR3 protein is CASSQEVPGGEAQYF. The CDR3, as DNA: TGTGCCAGCAGCCAAGAAGTTCCGGGGGGAGAGGCCCAGTACTTC.

This clonotype was seen repeatedly, ten times or more. The genes are TRBV30 and TRBJ2-5, with D hard to call. Germline V lookup: CDR1 GTSNPN, CDR2 SVGIG (reference sequence). The CDR3 contains 11 residues. V lost 8 bases to trimming and J lost 2 bases, with 9 bases between them. The CDR3 region has the DNA TGTGCCCGAAGGAGTCAAGAGACCCAGTACTTC. It is translated as CARRSQETQYF. Full variable domain (rest looked up from reference TRBV30 and TRBJ2-5): SQTIHQWPATLVQPVGSPLSLECTVEGTSNPNLYWYRQAAGRGLQLLFYSVGIGQISSEVPQNLSASRPQDRQFILSSKKLLLSDSGFYLCARRSQETQYFGPGTRLLVL.

This clonotype was recorded only once. This may arise from a read error, as a much more abundant clone is one base away. This chain connects TRBV24-1 to TRBJ2-1, with 8 bases fitting TRBD2. The assigned J gene may be wrong: the sequence end matches TRBJ2-7 better. Germline V gene sequence: CDR1 KGHDR, CDR2 SFDVKD. This CDR3 comprises 16 residues. CDR3 sequence: CATSSPSGGAYNEQYF. CDR3 in DNA: TGTGCCACCAGTTCCCCTTCCGGGGGGGCCTACAATGAGCAGTACTTC.

The chain joins TRBV24-1 to TRBJ2-1, with D tentatively TRBD2 (7 bases). Germline V lookup: CDR1 KGHDR, CDR2 SFDVKD. V lost 6 bases to trimming and J lost 6 bases, with 20 bases between them. The CDR3 has 16 amino acids. CDR3 DNA sequence: TGTGCCACCAGTAGACTAGCAGGGGCCGGAGGCAATGAGCAGTTCTTC. This sequence encodes CATSRLAGAGGNEQFF.

A few counts support this clonotype. The gene calls are TRBV3-1 and TRBJ2-2; D might be TRBD1 or TRBD2, each matching 6 bases. The CDR3 has 16 amino acids. Germline V gene sequence: CDR1 LGHDT, CDR2 YNNKEL (reference sequence). Trimming stripped 2 bases from V and 3 bases from J, with 13 bases between. The CDR3 nucleotides are TGTGCCAGCAGCCAACCCCGGGGGCGGGACACCGGGGAGCTGTTTTTT. Its translation is CASSQPRGRDTGELFF.

CDR3 sequence: CASIPRTGANYGYTF. DNA of the CDR3: TGTGCCAGCATTCCCCGGACAGGGGCTAACTATGGCTACACCTTC. This chain connects TRBV6-5 to TRBJ1-2; 9 nucleotides agree with TRBD1. Germline V gives CDR1 MNHEY, CDR2 SVGAGI. The CDR3 has 15 residues. Germline trimming cut 7 bases from V and 0 bases from J; bases unmatched to any gene: 6.

Note on this clonotype: It may be a read error: a sequence one base away is much more abundant. The chain carries TRBV2 and TRBJ2-3; D call uncertain. The germline CDR1 and CDR2 sequences are SNHLY and FYNNEI. The CDR3 is 15 residues long. CDR3 residues: CAGSEFPGSSDTQYF. The CDR3 DNA is TGTGCCGGCAGTGAATTCCCCGGATCATCAGATACGCAGTATTTT.

This clonotype was detected ten times or more. The J gene is TRBJ2-3, the V gene TRBV7-2; maybe TRBD2 (7 bases). The CDR3 extends over 16 amino acids. Germline values: CDR1 SGHTA, CDR2 FQGNSA. Trimming removed 0 bases from V and 1 base from J, with 11 bases in between. CDR3 loop: CASSLAGGAGTDTQYF. The CDR3 bases are TGTGCCAGCAGCTTAGCGGGGGGGGCCGGCACAGATACGCAGTATTTT.

This clonotype was picked up a small number of times. Possible read error: a much larger clone is one base away. This chain joins TRBV4-3 and TRBJ2-3; D unresolved. There are 13 residues in the CDR3. CDR1 and CDR2 from the germline V gene are LGHNA and YSLEER. Deletions cut 0 bases from V and 4 bases from J, with 5 bases between. The CDR3 sequence: CASSQDAPDTQYF. The CDR3, as DNA: TGCGCCAGCAGCCAAGATGCCCCAGATACGCAGTATTTT.

This clonotype has at least ten counts. This chain connects TRBV6-6 to TRBJ1-2, with TRBD1 matching 9 bases. Trimming removed 5 bases from V and 6 bases from J; junction bases left unmatched: 10. CDR1 and CDR2 from the germline V gene are MNHNY and SVGAGI (reference sequence). The CDR3 extends over 15 amino acids. The CDR3 DNA is TGTGCCAGCAGTCCCCCCACAGGGGGCGCTGATGGCTACACCTTC. Protein sequence: CASSPPTGGADGYTF.

A word on this clonotype: The junction and the germline gene differ at one end; a read error may be behind it. The chain combines TRBV5-1 with TRBJ2-1; tentative D call: TRBD1 (7 bases). The length of the CDR3 is 15 residues. Per germline, CDR1 SGHRS and CDR2 YFSETQ. The CDR3 spells CASSAGQSSCNKQFF. The CDR3 DNA reads as TGCGCCAGCAGCGCGGGACAGAGCTCCTGCAATAAGCAGTTCTTC. The full variable domain, with the rest looked up from reference TRBV5-1 and TRBJ2-1, is KAGVTQTPRYLIKTRGQQVTLSCSPISGHRSVSWYQQTPGQGLQFLFEYFSETQRNKGNFPGRFSGRQFSNSRSEMNVSTLELGDSALYLCASSAGQSSCNKQFFGPGTRLTVL.

V gene TRBV6-5 combines with J gene TRBJ1-4; no clear D gene. V was trimmed by 6 bases and J by 5 bases, leaving 10 bases between them. CDR1 is MNHEY and CDR2 is SVGAGI in the germline V gene. The CDR3 extends over 13 amino acids. CDR3 DNA: TGTGCCAGCAGCATGAGCTTAAATGAAAAACTGTTTTTT. This translates into CASSMSLNEKLFF.

This clonotype has just a few counts. Possible read error: a much larger clone is one base away. The chain has TRBV20-1 and TRBJ2-5, with 10 bases lining up with TRBD2. The CDR3 has 13 amino acids. Losses at the gene ends were 6 bases for V and 13 bases for J; bases not matched to a gene: 14. The germline gives CDR1 DFQATT, CDR2 SNEGSKA (reference sequence). In nucleotides, the CDR3 is TGCAGTGCCTCCCGGCTAGCGGGGGACGGGTGGTACTTC. Translation: CSASRLAGDGWYF.

In the case of this clonotype: A much larger clone is a single base away; this may be a read error. Here the CDR3 reads CASSLGSGRPGYTF. DNA for the CDR3: TGTGCCAGCAGCTTAGGATCAGGGCGCCCAGGCTACACCTTC. V is TRBV7-2 and J is TRBJ1-2; tentative D call: TRBD1 (5 bases). Germline lookup yields CDR1 SGHTA and CDR2 FQGNSA. V lost 1 base to trimming and J lost 8 bases, with 14 bases between them. The CDR3 runs to 14 residues.